The 32 T cell receptor beta chains below all came from one sample that was sequenced in a study of blood T cells in healthy people across ages. Through a sample-barcoded 5' primer and a J-beta primer mix, a second PCR was run for 7 to 11 cycles. TCRdb itself ran the 5' RACE reads through MiXCR, one entry per CDR3 protein. The data show over 500,000 distinct CDR3 sequences, about 50% seen once. The material sequenced was blood. These TCRs come from a woman older than 75 in good health.

This clonotype was detected only a few times. This may stem from a read error, because a much larger clone lies one nucleotide away. This chain joins TRBV7-9 and TRBJ2-7, with TRBD2 matching over 9 bases. V lost 2 bases and J lost 4; bases outside the gene matches: 15. Looked up from germline, CDR1 is SEHNR and CDR2 is FQNEAQ (reference sequence). The CDR3 contains 18 residues. The CDR3 DNA sequence: TGTGCCAGCAGCTTATCTCCTCCCGGGCGGGAGGGCCAGTACGAGCAGTACTTC. It is translated as CASSLSPPGREGQYEQYF.

The chain employs TRBV4-1 and TRBJ2-5, with 9 bases identical to TRBD1. CDR3 length: 15 amino acids. The germline V gene encodes CDR1 MGHRA and CDR2 YSYEKL. V lost 4 bases to trimming and J lost 14 bases; unmatched junction nucleotides: 17. The CDR3 nucleotides are TGCGCCAGCAGCCCAAGGACAGGGGACTACAATGAGCATTACTTC. The encoded protein is CASSPRTGDYNEHYF.

The chain links TRBV20-1 to TRBJ2-3; 14 nucleotides line up with TRBD2. This CDR3 has 15 amino acids. Germline CDR1 is DFQATT and CDR2 is SNEGSKA (reference sequence). Unmatched junction bases numbered 9, after V lost 6 bases and J lost 7 bases. CDR3 nucleotide sequence: TGCAGTGCCCTTCGGACTAGCGGGGGGAGAAATACGCAGTATTTT. It translates to CSALRTSGGRNTQYF.

The chain has TRBV6-5 and TRBJ2-4, with no clear D. The DNA matches TRBJ2-5 better at its end, which makes the J call doubtful. The CDR3 loop spans 14 amino acids. Germline lookup yields CDR1 MNHEY and CDR2 SVGAGI. The CDR3 sequence: CASSVGNLMETQYF. The CDR3 coding sequence is TGTGCCAGCAGCGTGGGGAATTTGATGGAGACCCAGTACTTC.

This chain's CDR3 is CSVRDPGVTQYF. In DNA form, the CDR3 reads TGCAGCGTTCGAGATCCTGGGGTTACGCAGTATTTT. The rearrangement uses TRBV29-1 and TRBJ2-3; D remains unclear. The germline gives CDR1 SQVTM, CDR2 ANQGSEA. The length of the CDR3 is 12 residues. The V and J ends lost 5 bases and 8 bases respectively, with 14 bases between them.

The rearrangement links TRBV27 to TRBJ2-1; D perhaps matches TRBD2 (6 bases). V was trimmed by 0 bases and J by 1 base, leaving 13 bases between them. CDR3 length: 17 amino acids. Germline CDR1 MNHEY, CDR2 SMNVEV (reference sequence). The CDR3 nucleotides read TGTGCCAGCAGTTTATCATCTCGGGGGTTTTCCTACAATGAGCAGTTCTTC. Translation gives CASSLSSRGFSYNEQFF.

This clonotype was detected many times. V is TRBV7-2 and J is TRBJ1-2; TRBD1 matches 10 bases. The length of the CDR3 is 15 residues. Trimming took 5 bases from V and 2 from J; bases not matched to a gene: 5. Germline CDR1 and CDR2: SGHTA and FQGNSA. CDR3 residues: CASSPPGQGNYGYTF. CDR3 DNA: TGTGCCAGCAGCCCTCCGGGACAGGGGAACTATGGCTACACCTTC.

On this clonotype: At one boundary the junction diverges from the germline segment, which might be a read error. V and J are TRBV29-1 and TRBJ2-3; 11 nucleotides match TRBD2. CDR1 is SQVTM and CDR2 is ANQGSEA in the germline V gene. This CDR3 spans 14 amino acids. CDR3 protein: CSVSGTSGTDTQCF. The CDR3, as DNA: TGCAGCGTCTCCGGGACTAGCGGCACAGATACGCAGTGTTTT.

The rearrangement joins TRBV12-3 or TRBV12-4 to TRBJ1-1; 9 bases agree with TRBD1. The junction had 8 bases not matched to a gene; V was cut back by 1 base and J by 5 bases. The CDR3 has 16 amino acids. The DNA of the CDR3 is TGTGCCAGCAGTTTAGGTAGGGACAGGGTCAAGACTGAAGCTTTCTTT. Translation: CASSLGRDRVKTEAFF.

V usage is TRBV5-6 and J usage is TRBJ1-5, with TRBD1 matching over 8 bases. The V and J ends lost 4 bases and 5 bases, in that order; junction bases with no gene match: 8. Germline CDR1 reads SGHDT; CDR2 reads YYEEEE. This CDR3 has 15 amino acids. CDR3 residues: CASSRTGKVDQPQHF. The CDR3 DNA follows: TGTGCCAGCAGCCGGACAGGGAAGGTTGATCAGCCCCAGCATTTT.

The V and J genes are TRBV25-1 and TRBJ1-3; D unresolved. Per germline, CDR1 MGHDK and CDR2 SYGVNS. V was trimmed by 11 bases and J by 4 bases, leaving 9 bases between them. This CDR3 spans 11 amino acids. The CDR3 loop is CACKSGNTIYF. CDR3 DNA: TGTGCCTGCAAATCGGGAAACACCATATATTTT.

This chain joins TRBV4-3 and TRBJ2-1; TRBD2 matches 11 bases. Trimming at V came to 0 bases and at J to 5 bases, leaving 6 bases not matched to a gene. Germline V gene data show CDR1 as LGHNA and CDR2 as YSLEER. The CDR3 length is 17 residues. DNA for the CDR3: TGCGCCAGCAGCCAAGAGCCCCCTAGCGGGGGGAACAATGAGCAGTTCTTC. The encoded protein is CASSQEPPSGGNNEQFF.

V is TRBV24-1 and J is TRBJ2-3, with D perhaps matching TRBD2 (6 bases). With 1 base removed from V and 4 bases from J, the gap between germline ends came to 14 bases. CDR1 is KGHDR and CDR2 is SFDVKD in the germline V gene. The CDR3 consists of 16 residues. The CDR3 coding sequence is TGTGCCACCAGTGATTTCGCGGGGCCCATCGCAGATACGCAGTATTTT. This encodes CATSDFAGPIADTQYF.

The rearrangement joins TRBV5-6 to TRBJ1-5; perhaps TRBD1 as D (5 bases). Germline CDR1 reads SGHDT; CDR2 reads YYEEEE. This CDR3 has 14 residues. Trimming pared 1 base from V and 5 bases from J, leaving 10 bases between. As DNA, the CDR3 is TGTGCCAGCAGCTTGCAAGGGGACCATCAGCCCCAGCATTTT. The encoded protein is CASSLQGDHQPQHF.

This clonotype was detected only once. The CDR3 here is CASEGGNEQYF. CDR3 DNA sequence: TGTGCCAGCGAAGGGGGAAACGAGCAGTACTTC. The V call is TRBV4-2, the J call TRBJ2-7, with D perhaps matching TRBD1 (6 bases). Germline V lookup: CDR1 LGHNA, CDR2 YNFKEQ. There are 11 residues in the CDR3. Trimming left V 8 bases short and J 5 bases short, with 10 bases between.

V usage is TRBV20-1 and J usage is TRBJ1-1; unclear D gene. This CDR3 has 14 residues. V was shortened by 1 base and J by 2 bases, with 11 bases between the two germline ends. Germline lookup yields CDR1 DFQATT and CDR2 SNEGSKA (reference sequence). The CDR3: CSARGYGDNTEAFF. The CDR3 DNA reads as TGCAGTGCTAGAGGTTACGGAGACAACACTGAAGCTTTCTTT.

Of note for this clonotype: A read error may explain this, as a much larger clone is one base away. The V gene is TRBV12-3 or TRBV12-4, the J gene TRBJ2-3; the D is unclear. The CDR3 length is 16 residues. The V end was cut by 6 bases, the J end by 2 bases, with 18 bases between. Here the CDR3 DNA reads TGTGCCAGCAGCATTAGCCGTGGGGTGTTCACAGATACGCAGTATTTT. It codes for CASSISRGVFTDTQYF.

This chain connects TRBV24-1 to TRBJ2-5, with 15 nucleotides matching TRBD2. The CDR3 has 17 amino acids. CDR1 is KGHDR and CDR2 is SFDVKD in the germline V gene. The V segment lost 3 bases and the J segment 5 bases; nucleotides outside the gene matches: 6. The CDR3 protein is CATSDRTSGRVSETQYF. DNA for the CDR3: TGTGCCACCAGTGATCGGACTAGCGGGAGGGTCTCGGAGACCCAGTACTTC.

Notes on this clonotype: Since a much larger clone is just one base distant, this may be a read error. The chain uses TRBV25-1 and TRBJ2-7; 7 bases are shared with TRBD1. This CDR3 is 14 amino acids long. Germline CDR1 reads MGHDK; CDR2 reads SYGVNS. The CDR3 region is CANSSATGNYEQYF. Written as DNA, the CDR3 is TGTGCCAACAGTTCTGCGACAGGGAACTACGAGCAGTACTTC.

The chain uses TRBV29-1 and TRBJ2-4, with a possible D match to TRBD2 (5 bases). V was trimmed by 2 bases and J by 1 base, leaving 6 bases between them. The CDR3 sequence is 13 residues long. The germline gives CDR1 SQVTM, CDR2 ANQGSEA. Here the CDR3 DNA reads TGCAGCGTTGAAACGGGGGCCAAAAACATTCAGTACTTC. This translates into CSVETGAKNIQYF.

Details on this clonotype: Possible read error: a much larger clone is one base away. This sequence joins TRBV5-1 and TRBJ2-3; D gene uncertain. The CDR3 loop spans 15 amino acids. Germline V gene sequence: CDR1 SGHRS, CDR2 YFSETQ. The CDR3 DNA sequence: TGCGCCGGCAGCCCATCGAGCCGGCTCGCAGATACGCAGTATTTT. This sequence encodes CAGSPSSRLADTQYF.

This clonotype was detected a few times. This sequence joins TRBV6-6 and TRBJ2-1; TRBD2 matches at 13 bases. CDR3 length: 14 residues. Germline lookup yields CDR1 MNHNY and CDR2 SVGAGI (reference sequence). The V segment lost 6 bases and the J segment 10 bases; nucleotides outside the gene matches: 6. CDR3 loop: CASRGGLAGREQFF. The CDR3, as DNA: TGTGCCAGCAGGGGGGGACTAGCGGGACGGGAGCAGTTCTTC.

In its sample, this clonotype was seen many times. The CDR3 bases are TGTGCCAGCACCCGGGGTGGGGAGACCCAGTACTTC. This gives the protein CASTRGGETQYF. The rearrangement uses TRBV6-6 and TRBJ2-5, with D possibly matching TRBD2 (5 bases). Germline values: CDR1 MNHNY, CDR2 SVGAGI (reference sequence). This CDR3 contains 12 residues. Trimming shortened V by 7 bases and J by 5 bases, and 11 bases separated the two germline ends.

This clonotype was counted only a few times. The chain recombines TRBV2 with TRBJ2-2, with D perhaps TRBD1 or TRBD2 (5 bases each). The CDR3 spans 15 residues. Germline CDR1 SNHLY, CDR2 FYNNEI. V was clipped by 7 bases and J by 7 bases, with 19 bases between them. CDR3 protein: CASNAGAGGGGELFF. CDR3 nucleotide sequence: TGTGCCAGCAACGCGGGTGCTGGGGGTGGCGGGGAGCTGTTTTTT.

The chain recombines TRBV27 with TRBJ1-1; D uncertain. V gave up 1 base and J gave up 4 bases, with 10 bases separating them. The CDR3 contains 14 residues. Germline CDR1 MNHEY, CDR2 SMNVEV (reference sequence). The CDR3 DNA sequence: TGTGCCAGCAGTTTATTCCGCTCGGGCACTGAAGCTTTCTTT. This encodes CASSLFRSGTEAFF.

The chain employs TRBV24-1 and TRBJ2-3; D is undetermined. CDR3 size: 15 residues. Trimming took off 1 base at V and 0 bases at J, with 7 bases between the two ends. Germline V gene lookup returns CDR1 KGHDR and CDR2 SFDVKD. The CDR3 DNA sequence: TGTGCCACCAGTGATTTTAGCAGGAGCACAGATACGCAGTATTTT. Amino acid sequence: CATSDFSRSTDTQYF.

This clonotype was seen at least ten times. V and J are TRBV18 and TRBJ2-1, with 9 bases lining up with TRBD1. V shed 4 bases and J 5 bases; nucleotides not matched to a gene: 9. The CDR3 contains 16 residues. Per the germline V gene, CDR1 is KGHSH and CDR2 is LQKENI. Written as DNA, the CDR3 is TGTGCCAGCTCACAATACCGGGACAGGGCGAACAATGAGCAGTTCTTC. This translates into CASSQYRDRANNEQFF. Full variable domain (outside the CDR3, taken from reference TRBV18 and TRBJ2-1): NAGVMQNPRHLVRRRGQEARLRCSPMKGHSHVYWYRQLPEEGLKFMVYLQKENIIDESGMPKERFSAEFPKEGPSILRIQQVVRGDSAAYFCASSQYRDRANNEQFFGPGTRLTVL.

Concerning this clonotype: Given a much more abundant clone one base away, this may be a read error. This chain links TRBV7-2 with TRBJ2-3; D unclear. Germline assignment: CDR1 SGHTA and CDR2 FQGNSA. Trimming took 7 bases from V and 0 from J, leaving 5 bases between them. CDR3 length: 12 residues. For the CDR3, the DNA is TGTGCCAGCAAGATTAGCACAGATACGCAGTATTTT. It codes for CASKISTDTQYF.

J is TRBJ2-5 and V is TRBV9; 9 nucleotides agree with TRBD1. Trimming at V came to 3 bases and at J to 4 bases, leaving 7 bases not matched to a gene. The CDR3 is 15 amino acids. Germline CDR1 reads SGDLS; CDR2 reads YYNGEE. CDR3 region: CASSAPGTGLETQYF. In DNA, the CDR3 is TGTGCCAGCAGCGCCCCCGGGACAGGGCTAGAGACCCAGTACTTC.

Details on this clonotype: A read error may explain this, as a much larger clone is one base away. The chain uses TRBV20-1 and TRBJ2-1, with D perhaps TRBD2 (5 bases). The CDR3 spans 16 residues. Germline V gene lookup returns CDR1 DFQATT and CDR2 SNEGSKA (reference sequence). The CDR3 DNA is TGCAGTGCTAGAGATGGGGAGAAAATCTCCTACAATGTGCAGTTCTTC. Translated: CSARDGEKISYNVQFF.

This clonotype appeared many times. The rearrangement joins TRBV28 to TRBJ2-1; tentative D call: TRBD2 (6 bases). The length of the CDR3 is 15 residues. V shed 1 base and J shed 7 bases, with 14 bases lying between them. Germline CDR1 MDHEN, CDR2 SYDVKM. CDR3 DNA sequence: TGTGCCAGCAGTTTATCGTCGGGAGAAAGAAATGAGCAGTTCTTC. It specifies CASSLSSGERNEQFF.

V gene TRBV29-1 combines with J gene TRBJ1-1; D perhaps matches TRBD1 (6 bases). The V end was cut by 3 bases, the J end by 7 bases, with 9 bases between. Looked up from germline, CDR1 is SQVTM and CDR2 is ANQGSEA. This CDR3 has 11 residues. DNA for the CDR3: TGCAGCGTTGACGACAGGCTTGAAGCTTTCTTT. Translating it yields CSVDDRLEAFF.